These T cell receptor beta chains were read from a single sample in a study of T cell repertoires in cytomegalovirus infection. TCRdb passed the reads through MiXCR, listing each CDR3 protein once. The sample lists 450,000 to 550,000 distinct CDR3 sequences; 16% were seen once. The sample was CD8+ T cells from PBMCs. These TCRs come from a human donor in good health (CMV status not recorded). Some clones in this sample may be carry-over from other donors' samples. Each CDR3 is given with its conserved first and last residue. D genes are given only for firm matches. Expanded clones are given a class, and other clones once, few, many or no size at all.

TRBJ2-2	.	TRBV7-9	.	CASTSPGSSTGELFF	TGTGCCAGCACCTCTCCGGGATCGAGTACCGGGGAGCTGTTTTTT
TRBJ2-7	.	TRBV9	few	CASSGDSTYEQYF	TGTGCCAGCAGCGGGGACTCTACCTACGAGCAGTACTTC
TRBJ2-7	TRBD1	TRBV19	.	CASSMGQGSPYEQYF	TGTGCCAGTAGTATGGGACAGGGGTCCCCCTACGAGCAGTACTTC
TRBJ1-2	.	TRBV5-1	few	CASSLERGGSGYTF	TGCGCCAGCAGCTTGGAACGGGGGGGGTCTGGCTACACCTTC
TRBJ2-1	TRBD2	TRBV10-3	.	CAITKGLADNEQFF	TGTGCCATCACTAAGGGACTAGCGGACAATGAGCAGTTCTTC
TRBJ1-2	.	TRBV29-1	few	CSVARGRNYGYTF	TGCAGCGTTGCCCGGGGCCGCAACTATGGCTACACCTTC
TRBJ2-1	.	TRBV7-2	many	CASSLNILPTGLNSYNEQFF	TGTGCCAGCAGCTTAAATATTTTACCGACAGGCTTAAACTCCTACAATGAGCAGTTCTTC
TRBJ1-2	TRBD1	TRBV9	few	CASSSPGTGGAGYTF	TGTGCCAGCAGCTCCCCCGGGACAGGGGGCGCCGGCTACACCTTC
TRBJ1-1	.	TRBV6-5	few	CASRDRGDGTEAFF	TGTGCCAGCAGGGATAGGGGCGACGGCACTGAAGCTTTCTTT
TRBJ2-5	.	TRBV5-1	.	CASSLAIGGWTETQYF	TGCGCCAGCAGCTTGGCCATCGGGGGCTGGACAGAGACCCAGTACTTC
TRBJ1-1	TRBD1	TRBV20-1	few	CSATTGGAFF	TGCAGTGCTACGACAGGGGGGGCTTTCTTT
TRBJ2-7	.	TRBV27	many	CASRVQDSTYEQYF	TGTGCCAGCAGGGTACAGGATTCGACCTACGAGCAGTACTTC
TRBJ1-2	.	TRBV7-3	many	CASSLRGSDYGYTF	TGTGCCAGCAGCTTACGGGGGTCAGACTATGGCTACACCTTC
TRBJ2-1	.	TRBV7-3	many	CASSLVVDGGNEQFF	TGTGCCAGCAGCTTAGTGGTCGATGGCGGCAATGAGCAGTTCTTC
TRBJ1-2	TRBD1	TRBV18	few	CASSPTSDRKNGYTF	TGTGCCAGCTCACCTACATCGGACAGGAAAAATGGCTACACCTTC
TRBJ1-2	TRBD1	TRBV7-9	many	CASSYLQGRDGYTF	TGTGCCAGCAGCTACCTACAGGGGCGAGATGGCTACACCTTC
TRBJ2-2	.	TRBV4-1	.	CARSLGLSGELFF	TGCGCCAGGAGCCTGGGACTTAGCGGGGAGCTGTTTTTT
TRBJ1-1	TRBD1	TRBV7-2	many	CASSLSARGPAEAFF	TGTGCCAGCAGCTTAAGTGCCAGGGGGCCGGCTGAAGCTTTCTTT
TRBJ2-1	TRBD2	TRBV3-1	.	CASSQAGTSGIPRDNEQFF	TGTGCCAGCAGCCAAGCCGGGACTAGCGGGATCCCGCGGGACAATGAGCAGTTCTTC
TRBJ2-3	TRBD2	TRBV7-2	many	CASSLIARAPRSSGRGSTDTQYF	TGTGCCAGCAGCTTAATTGCACGGGCCCCAAGGAGTAGCGGGAGGGGTTCCACAGATACGCAGTATTTT
TRBJ1-1	.	TRBV7-9	many	CASGSGDNTEAFF	TGTGCCAGCGGGAGTGGGGACAACACTGAAGCTTTCTTT
TRBJ2-6	TRBD1	TRBV7-8	many	CASSLAPWQGASGANVLTF	TGTGCCAGCAGCTTAGCGCCATGGCAGGGGGCATCTGGGGCCAACGTCCTGACTTTC
TRBJ2-3	TRBD2	TRBV7-3	once	CASSFVAGGGTDTQYF	TGTGCCAGCAGCTTCGTAGCGGGAGGAGGCACAGATACGCAGTATTTT
TRBJ2-3	TRBD2	TRBV27	.	CASKHRTSGGTDTQYF	TGTGCCAGCAAGCACAGGACTAGCGGAGGCACAGATACGCAGTATTTT
TRBJ1-5	.	TRBV6-1	many	CASSYGTGGNQPQHF	TGTGCCAGCAGTTATGGAACCGGAGGCAATCAGCCCCAGCATTTT
TRBJ1-4	.	TRBV15	many	CATSREWGEEKLFF	TGTGCCACCAGCAGAGAATGGGGAGAGGAAAAACTGTTTTTT
TRBJ1-2	.	TRBV6-1	many	CASEAAAGYGYTF	TGTGCCAGCGAAGCCGCCGCAGGTTATGGCTACACCTTC
TRBJ1-5	.	TRBV19	many	CACKATVSNQPQHF	TGTGCCTGCAAAGCGACAGTTTCAAATCAGCCCCAGCATTTT
TRBJ2-7	.	TRBV27	few	CASRGVVSYEQYF	TGTGCCAGCAGGGGGGTTGTCTCCTACGAGCAGTACTTC
TRBJ2-3	.	TRBV6-5	many	CASSVRDAGTDTQYF	TGTGCCAGCAGTGTCCGGGACGCTGGCACAGATACGCAGTATTTT
TRBJ1-1	.	TRBV6-5	few	CASSQLTYSVEGTEAFF	TGTGCCAGCAGTCAATTAACTTACTCCGTAGAGGGCACTGAAGCTTTCTTT
TRBJ2-5	.	TRBV10-3	many	CAISEGYEGRETQYF	TGTGCCATCAGTGAGGGGTATGAGGGGAGGGAGACCCAGTACTTC
TRBJ1-1	TRBD1	TRBV7-9	many	CASSLGIQQGGTEAFF	TGTGCCAGCAGCTTAGGTATCCAGCAGGGGGGGACTGAAGCTTTCTTT
TRBJ2-1	.	TRBV27	.	CASSLQVPSYNEQFF	TGTGCCAGCAGCCTACAGGTTCCCTCCTACAATGAGCAGTTCTTC
TRBJ1-2	.	TRBV7-8	many	CASSLVGARGYTF	TGTGCCAGCAGCTTAGTGGGGGCCCGTGGCTACACCTTC
TRBJ2-3	TRBD2	TRBV11-2	many	CASSSGGANRVTDTQYF	TGTGCCAGCAGCTCCGGGGGGGCCAATCGAGTCACAGATACGCAGTATTTT
TRBJ1-4	.	TRBV5-4	.	CASSLYERGGEKLFF	TGTGCCAGCAGCTTGTACGAAAGGGGAGGTGAAAAACTGTTTTTT
TRBJ1-2	.	TRBV7-9	.	CASSLGDRLGYGYTF	TGTGCCAGCAGCTTAGGCGACCGCTTGGGCTATGGCTACACCTTC
TRBJ1-2	.	TRBV4-1	few	CASSPRDQDYGYTF	TGCGCCAGCAGCCCCCGGGACCAGGACTATGGCTACACCTTC
TRBJ1-6	.	TRBV15	.	CATSSSGNSPLHF	TGTGCCACCAGCAGCTCTGGGAATTCACCCCTCCACTTT
TRBJ2-7	.	TRBV24-1	few	CATSDRSQRRVEQYF	TGTGCCACCAGTGACCGCAGCCAGCGGAGGGTCGAGCAGTACTTC
TRBJ2-3	TRBD2	TRBV7-3	many	CASSYGGGSTDTQYF	TGTGCCAGCAGCTATGGGGGGGGGAGCACAGATACGCAGTATTTT
TRBJ2-1	.	TRBV28	many	CASSNPLVRAEQFF	TGTGCCAGCAGTAACCCGCTAGTAAGGGCTGAGCAGTTCTTC
TRBJ1-6	TRBD1	TRBV6-5	many	CASSPGTEPNSPLHF	TGTGCCAGCAGTCCTGGGACAGAGCCTAATTCACCCCTCCACTTT
TRBJ2-7	.	TRBV5-1	few	CASSLVPREGSYEQYF	TGCGCCAGCAGCTTGGTTCCCAGGGAAGGCTCCTACGAGCAGTACTTC
TRBJ1-3	.	TRBV29-1	many	CSAYRIGSGNTIYF	TGCAGCGCCTACAGGATTGGTTCTGGAAACACCATATATTTT
TRBJ2-5	.	TRBV25-1	many	CASSEYKGVTGTQYF	TGTGCCAGCAGTGAATATAAAGGTGTTACGGGGACCCAGTACTTC
TRBJ2-7	.	TRBV18	.	CASSSDYSSYEQYF	TGTGCCAGCTCGTCGGACTACAGCTCCTACGAGCAGTACTTC
TRBJ2-1	.	TRBV27	.	CASSPHGSYNEQFF	TGTGCCAGCAGTCCCCACGGGTCATACAATGAGCAGTTCTTC
TRBJ2-3	TRBD2	TRBV5-4	.	CASSLEGTSGGPSNTQYF	TGTGCCAGCAGCTTGGAAGGGACTAGCGGGGGCCCGTCAAATACGCAGTATTTT